The 20 T cell receptor beta chains presented below share a single source sample, sequenced in a study of OX40 agonist ivuxolimab in advanced cancers. The table came from immunoSEQ multiplex PCR; TCRdb's copy has only in-frame clones and leaves some out. The table includes 80,000 to 95,000 clones, about nine tenths detected once. Specimen: CD4+ or CD8+ T cells sorted from blood, collected in a trial of the OX40 agonist ivuxolimab. These receptors were taken from an adult with an advanced solid tumor such as melanoma, head and neck, liver or kidney cancer.

This clone was counted once. The V and J genes are TRBV4-1 and TRBJ1-3; 10 bases line up with TRBD1. CDR3 length: 17 residues. The ends lost 3 bases at V and 2 bases at J; junction bases unmatched: 7. CDR1 is MGHRA, CDR2 YSYEKL, per germline. The CDR3 region is CASSQQTGGNTGNTIYF. Here the CDR3 DNA reads TGCGCCAGCAGCCAGCAGACAGGGGGCAATACTGGAAACACCATATATTTT.

The rearrangement links TRBV2 to TRBJ2-5, with D perhaps TRBD1 (5 bases). Trimming stripped 3 bases from V and 6 bases from J, with 8 bases between. CDR1 is SNHLY and CDR2 is FYNNEI in the germline V gene. The CDR3 has 12 residues. This chain's CDR3 is CASSDRAQTQYF. The DNA of the CDR3 is TGTGCCAGCAGTGACAGGGCCCAGACCCAGTACTTC.

The chain joins TRBV5-1 to TRBJ2-7, with TRBD1 matching 7 bases. The V gene end was trimmed by 4 bases and the J gene end by 3 bases; junction bases not matched to a gene: 7. The germline V gene encodes CDR1 SGHRS and CDR2 YFSETQ. The CDR3 spans 14 residues. CDR3 bases: TGCGCCAGCAGCCCCCGGGACAGAGGCTACGAGCAGTACTTC. Translating it yields CASSPRDRGYEQYF.

V and J are TRBV9 and TRBJ2-1, with 7 bases that match TRBD1. The junction had 17 bases not matched to a gene; V was cut back by 3 bases and J by 5 bases. The CDR3 spans 18 residues. In germline, CDR1 is SGDLS, CDR2 YYNGEE. CDR3 bases: TGTGCCAGCAGCGCCGACTGGAGTTCTGGGACAGACAACAATGAGCAGTTCTTC. Its protein is CASSADWSSGTDNNEQFF.

The chain recombines TRBV6-5 with TRBJ1-6, with a possible D match to TRBD1 (5 bases). Trimming stripped 0 bases from V and 7 bases from J, with 10 bases between. CDR3 length: 15 residues. From germline, CDR1 is MNHEY and CDR2 SVGAGI. This chain's CDR3 is CASSYSGLQNSPLHF. The CDR3 coding sequence is TGTGCCAGCAGTTACTCGGGACTCCAAAATTCACCCCTCCACTTT.

The CDR3 sequence: CASSLDWGATYSPLHF. For the CDR3, the DNA is TGTGCCAGCAGCTTAGATTGGGGGGCGACCTATTCACCCCTCCACTTT. The chain couples TRBV7-2 to TRBJ1-6, with TRBD1 as a possible D gene (6 bases). The CDR3 sequence is 16 residues long. The V and J ends lost 1 base and 8 bases respectively, with 15 bases between them. The V gene's germline CDR1 is SGHTA and CDR2 FQGNSA.

The gene calls are TRBV5-4 and TRBJ2-1; no reliable D call. Germline loops: CDR1 SGHNT, CDR2 YYREEE (reference sequence). Trimming left V 3 bases short and J 7 bases short, with 11 bases between. The CDR3 covers 13 residues. The CDR3 region is CASSYLAENEQFF. For the CDR3, the DNA is TGTGCCAGCAGCTATCTTGCAGAAAATGAGCAGTTCTTC.

V is TRBV23-1 and J is TRBJ1-5, with a possible D match to TRBD1 (5 bases). TRBV23-1 is an ORF; its function is uncertain. The CDR3 contains 17 residues. V lost 2 bases, J lost 1 base, and 15 bases lay in between. The CDR3 DNA follows: TGCGCCAGCAGTCAACTCGAGACGGGACTAAGCAATCAGCCCCAGCATTTT. It translates to CASSQLETGLSNQPQHF.

J is TRBJ1-2 and V is TRBV29-1; D gene ambiguous. Trimming left V 4 bases short and J 0 bases short, with 6 bases between. In germline, CDR1 is SQVTM, CDR2 ANQGSEA. This CDR3 is built from 12 residues. The CDR3 DNA sequence: TGCAGCGTTGGGGCAGCTAACTATGGCTACACCTTC. It specifies CSVGAANYGYTF.

The chain uses TRBV4-1 and TRBJ2-1; 8 bases fit TRBD2. The CDR3 length is 15 residues. Germline-derived CDR1 and CDR2 are MGHRA and YSYEKL. The V gene end was trimmed by 3 bases and the J gene end by 0 bases; junction bases not matched to a gene: 1. CDR3 bases: TGCGCCAGCAGCCAGAGCGGGAGCTCCTACAATGAGCAGTTCTTC. Translated, it gives CASSQSGSSYNEQFF.

The chain combines TRBV19 with TRBJ2-1, with 15 bases that match TRBD2. Germline-derived CDR1 and CDR2 are LNHDA and SQIVND (reference sequence). V gave up 0 bases and J gave up 7 bases; unmatched junction bases: 7. This CDR3 is 18 amino acids long. CDR3 nucleotides: TGTGCCAGTAGTATAGATCTAGGACTAGCGGGGGGGCAGAATGAGCAGTTCTTC. Translating gives CASSIDLGLAGGQNEQFF. The full variable domain, completed using reference TRBV19 and TRBJ2-1, is DGGITQSPKYLFRKEGQNVTLSCEQNLNHDAMYWYRQDPGQGLRLIYYSQIVNDFQKGDIAEGYSVSREKKESFPLTVTSAQKNPTAFYLCASSIDLGLAGGQNEQFFGPGTRLTVL.

This chain connects TRBV7-2 to TRBJ2-5; the D gene is possibly TRBD1 (6 bases). Trimming pared 5 bases from V and 2 bases from J, leaving 9 bases between. Germline lookup yields CDR1 SGHTA and CDR2 FQGNSA. The CDR3 extends over 13 amino acids. CDR3 sequence reads: CASSRTAQETQYF. DNA for the CDR3: TGTGCCAGCAGCCGGACAGCACAAGAGACCCAGTACTTC. Using reference TRBV7-2 and TRBJ2-5 for the parts outside the CDR3, the full variable domain is GAGVSQSPSNKVTEKGKDVELRCDPISGHTALYWYRQSLGQGLEFLIYFQGNSAPDKSGLPSDRFSAERTGGSVSTLTIQRTQQEDSAVYLCASSRTAQETQYFGPGTRLLVL.

This clone was found a few times. V usage is TRBV18 and J usage is TRBJ2-6, with D possibly matching TRBD2 (5 bases). Germline CDR1 and CDR2: KGHSH and LQKENI. V was cut by 3 bases and J by 0 bases, with 9 bases left in between. This CDR3 comprises 16 residues. This CDR3 is CASSPVGSSGANVLTF. CDR3 nucleotide sequence: TGTGCCAGCTCACCGGTTGGGAGCTCTGGGGCCAACGTCCTGACTTTC.

The V and J genes are TRBV6-6 and TRBJ2-5, with 7 positions matching TRBD2. This CDR3 region has 14 residues. In germline, CDR1 is MNHNY, CDR2 SVGAGI (reference sequence). Trimming cost V 6 bases and J 6 bases; bases outside gene matches: 10. The CDR3 nucleotides read TGTGCCAGCAGCGGACTAGGCCCTGTTAAGACCCAGTACTTC. It translates to CASSGLGPVKTQYF.

Written as DNA, the CDR3 is TGTGCCAGCTCAACCTCAGGGGCTAGTAATTCACCCCTCCACTTT. Translated, it gives CASSTSGASNSPLHF. The V and J genes are TRBV18 and TRBJ1-6; weak D call: TRBD1 (6 bases). The CDR3 contains 15 residues. CDR1 KGHSH and CDR2 LQKENI come from the germline V gene. V lost 5 bases and J lost 6, with 14 bases in between. Variable domain in full (rest from reference TRBV18 and TRBJ1-6): NAGVMQNPRHLVRRRGQEARLRCSPMKGHSHVYWYRQLPEEGLKFMVYLQKENIIDESGMPKERFSAEFPKEGPSILRIQQVVRGDSAAYFCASSTSGASNSPLHFGNGTRLTVT.

This rearrangement joins TRBV10-2 to TRBJ1-2; D is possibly TRBD1 (5 bases). The CDR3 is 16 amino acids. Looked up from germline, CDR1 is WSHSY and CDR2 is SAAADI. Trimming shortened V by 0 bases and J by 7 bases, and 18 bases separated the two germline ends. The CDR3, as DNA: TGCGCCAGCAGTGAGTCGCGTTCAGGGAGTGGAGGTGGCTACACCTTC. This codes for CASSESRSGSGGGYTF.

The rearrangement joins TRBV30 to TRBJ1-1; TRBD1 is a possible D gene (6 bases). Per the germline V gene, CDR1 is GTSNPN and CDR2 is SVGIG (reference sequence). The CDR3 covers 14 residues. Trimming stripped 7 bases from V and 0 bases from J, with 15 bases between. CDR3 bases: TGTGCCTCGAACAGGGCCCCTCTGAACACTGAAGCTTTCTTT. It specifies CASNRAPLNTEAFF.

This chain links TRBV25-1 with TRBJ2-5, with D unresolved. This CDR3 is 12 amino acids long. Trimming shortened V by 6 bases and J by 0 bases, and 5 bases separated the two germline ends. CDR1 is MGHDK and CDR2 is SYGVNS in the germline V gene. The CDR3 region is CASRKDQETQYF. The CDR3 DNA follows: TGTGCCAGCAGAAAGGACCAAGAGACCCAGTACTTC.

The rearrangement joins TRBV27 to TRBJ1-5; D may be TRBD1 (6 bases). V shed 6 bases and J shed 5 bases, with 23 bases lying between them. The CDR3 is 17 amino acids. The germline V gene encodes CDR1 MNHEY and CDR2 SMNVEV (reference sequence). CDR3 nucleotides: TGTGCCAGCAGCTCAAATAGGGAGGCAGGGGTCTATCAGCCCCAGCATTTT. As protein: CASSSNREAGVYQPQHF.

The chain links TRBV28 to TRBJ2-3; TRBD2 matches 7 bases. The CDR3 is 15 amino acids. Germline V gene data show CDR1 as MDHEN and CDR2 as SYDVKM. V lost 2 bases to trimming and J lost 5 bases; unmatched junction nucleotides: 7. The CDR3: CASSLAGAVVDTQYF. The CDR3 nucleotides read TGTGCCAGCAGTTTAGCGGGAGCGGTTGTAGATACGCAGTATTTT.